This record covers a single T cell receptor beta chain. What it recognizes is unknown. This sample is drawn from a study of CD8 T cells in ankylosing spondylitis. In germline, CDR1 is MNHNS, CDR2 SASEGT. The ends were cut back, 6 bases at V and 2 bases at J, with 11 bases in the middle. This CDR3 region has 14 residues. Study-wide points: Seemingly distinctive of ankylosing spondylitis blood was a TCR beta motif formed by eight highly homologous variants.

Quantitative 5'-RACE with molecular barcodes produced the TCR beta libraries. TCRdb itself ran the 5' RACE reads through MiXCR, one entry per CDR3 protein. The table shows 400,000 or so distinct CDR3 sequences, with more than 25% occurring only once. This TCR derives from a male donor with ankylosing spondylitis. Sequencing used blood, either unsorted or a sorted T cell fraction (not recorded which). The chain employs TRBV6-1 and TRBJ2-4, with D uncertain. CDR3 nucleotide sequence: TGTGCCAGCAGCGGACCCCGGACCAAAAACATTCAGTACTTC. This codes for CASSGPRTKNIQYF.